Given below is one T cell receptor (beta chain) in context. The sample is drawn from a study of glioma-infiltrating T cells after dendritic cell vaccination. Time point described: after dendritic cell vaccination, including at tumor progression/relapse. The CDR3 length is 16 residues. V lost 0 bases and J 0 bases, leaving 10 bases between the germline ends. Germline CDR1 and CDR2: SGDLS and YYNGEE. Measured with immunoSEQ multiplex PCR; TCRdb has only the in-frame clones, and not every one. This sample yields fewer than 85,000 clones, of which about nine tenths are seen a single time; about 2.3% belongs to the top ten.

This TCR came from a human donor with glioblastoma. This chain connects TRBV9 to TRBJ1-3; unclear D gene. Sequencing was performed on blood, taken after dendritic cell vaccination. The CDR3 DNA sequence: TGTGCCAGCAGCGTAGCCCCGCGAACCTCTGGAAACACCATATATTTT. Translated, it gives CASSVAPRTSGNTIYF.